Listed here is a single TCR beta chain. These data come from a study of CD8+ T cells in alopecia areata. The sample's treatment: oral pan-JAK inhibitor, 5-10 mg twice daily. Germline V gene sequence: CDR1 SGHRS, CDR2 YFSETQ. V lost 0 bases to trimming and J lost 6 bases, with 13 bases between them. The CDR3 runs to 15 residues. Extraction of RNA preceded its reverse transcription into cDNA, which served as the sequencing template. Profiled with immunoSEQ multiplex PCR; TCRdb holds only in-frame clones, not every one. There are fewer than 250,000 clones in the sample; around three fifths occur only once, and 1% lies in the top ten.

Sequencing used CD4+ T cells sorted from blood, obtained at week 24, from a patient treated with tofacitinib. The gene calls are TRBV5-1 and TRBJ2-1; D assignment may be TRBD1 or TRBD2 (5 bases each). This receptor was obtained from a human donor with alopecia areata. The CDR3 spells CASSLDGTVSNEQFF. In DNA, the CDR3 is TGCGCCAGCAGCTTGGACGGGACGGTATCCAATGAGCAGTTCTTC.